A single sample is the source of the 19 T cell receptor beta chains below, sequenced in a study of blood T cells in healthy people across ages. Next came a second PCR, run for about 7 to 12 cycles, which used a sample-barcoded 5' primer along with a J-beta primer mix. TCRdb itself ran the 5' RACE reads through MiXCR, one entry per CDR3 protein. The sample carries 1,300,000 or so distinct CDR3 sequences, approximately 59% recorded once. The specimen was blood. The receptors derive from a man younger than 35 in good health.

V usage is TRBV7-9 and J usage is TRBJ1-2; no firm D call. V was shortened by 5 bases and J by 7 bases, with 11 bases between the two germline ends. Germline assignment: CDR1 SEHNR and CDR2 FQNEAQ (reference sequence). The CDR3 runs 12 residues. The DNA for the CDR3 is TGTGCCAGCAGCCCTCCGGGGTGTGGCTACACCTTC. Amino acid sequence: CASSPPGCGYTF.

The rearrangement uses TRBV20-1 and TRBJ2-1; TRBD2 matches 8 bases. Trimming at V came to 1 base and at J to 7 bases, leaving 12 bases not matched to a gene. Germline V CDR1 and CDR2: DFQATT, SNEGSKA (reference sequence). The CDR3 is 16 residues long. The CDR3 DNA reads as TGCAGTGCTAGAGGGCGTGCGCGGGAGGATACAAATGAGCAGTTCTTC. Translation: CSARGRAREDTNEQFF.

The chain uses TRBV4-2 and TRBJ2-5; D may correspond to TRBD1 or TRBD2 (5 bases each). Germline CDR1 is LGHNA and CDR2 is YNFKEQ. The CDR3 contains 15 residues. V was clipped by 0 bases and J by 5 bases, with 13 bases between them. The CDR3 spells CASSQDEGSTETQYF. The CDR3 DNA reads as TGTGCCAGCAGCCAAGATGAGGGGTCCACGGAGACCCAGTACTTC.

This chain connects TRBV6-5 to TRBJ1-2; D is perhaps TRBD1 (6 bases). CDR1 is MNHEY, CDR2 SVGAGI, per germline. This CDR3 region has 14 residues. Trimming shortened V by 6 bases and J by 6 bases, and 17 bases separated the two germline ends. The CDR3 region has the DNA TGTGCCAGCAGCGTGACTGGGGGCAACAATGGCTACACCTTC. This gives the protein CASSVTGGNNGYTF.

This clonotype was detected once. The chain uses TRBV3-1 and TRBJ1-4, with 7 bases fitting TRBD1. Germline V gene sequence: CDR1 LGHDT, CDR2 YNNKEL (reference sequence). CDR3 length equals 19 residues. J gave up 4 bases and V 1 base, and 15 bases lay outside the gene matches. The CDR3 DNA reads TGTGCCAGCAGCCAAGCCGGCCGGCGGGACAGACTCCTTAATGAAAAACTGTTTTTT. Amino acid sequence: CASSQAGRRDRLLNEKLFF.

The rearrangement uses TRBV5-1 and TRBJ2-7, with 12 positions matching TRBD1. Germline V CDR1 and CDR2: SGHRS, YFSETQ. This CDR3 has 15 amino acids. Losses at the gene ends were 4 bases for V and 5 bases for J; bases not matched to a gene: 7. The CDR3 DNA sequence: TGCGCCAGCAGCCCTACCGGGACAGGGGGCCACGAGCAGTACTTC. Its protein is CASSPTGTGGHEQYF. Drawing the rest from reference TRBV5-1 and TRBJ2-7, the complete variable domain is KAGVTQTPRYLIKTRGQQVTLSCSPISGHRSVSWYQQTPGQGLQFLFEYFSETQRNKGNFPGRFSGRQFSNSRSEMNVSTLELGDSALYLCASSPTGTGGHEQYFGPGTRLTVT.

The V gene is TRBV4-1, the J gene TRBJ2-7; D gene ambiguous. Trimming removed 3 bases at V and 0 bases at J, with 12 bases between. The CDR3 contains 15 residues. The germline V gene encodes CDR1 MGHRA and CDR2 YSYEKL. CDR3 coding DNA: TGCGCCAGCAGCCACCTGCACCTTTCCTCCTACGAGCAGTACTTC. Translating it yields CASSHLHLSSYEQYF.

The V gene is TRBV4-1, the J gene TRBJ1-1; 11 bases fit TRBD1. CDR3 length: 15 amino acids. CDR1 and CDR2 (germline): MGHRA, YSYEKL. J was trimmed by 6 bases and V by 4 bases; bases with no gene match: 7. CDR3 in DNA: TGCGCCAGCAGCCCGAGGACAGGGGGCGAATCTGAAGCTTTCTTT. Residues: CASSPRTGGESEAFF.

As regards this clonotype: One junction end disagrees with the germline gene, perhaps due to a read error. The rearrangement joins TRBV6-2 or TRBV6-3 to TRBJ2-1; a possible D gene is TRBD2 (5 bases). CDR1 is MNHEY, CDR2 SVGEGT, per germline. The CDR3 sequence is 13 residues long. In DNA, the CDR3 is TGCGCCAGCAGTGATTGGCTAGCCGGCGAGCAGTTCTTC. Translation: CASSDWLAGEQFF.

The CDR3 region has the DNA TGTGCCAGCAACGAACAGGCGGGGGGCTCCTACGAGCAGTACTTC. Protein product: CASNEQAGGSYEQYF. This rearrangement joins TRBV6-1 to TRBJ2-7; 8 positions agree with TRBD2. With V trimmed by 7 bases and J by 0 bases, 8 bases remained unmatched. The CDR3 sequence is 15 residues long. Germline CDR1 is MNHNS and CDR2 is SASEGT.

This rearrangement joins TRBV12-5 to TRBJ2-1; a weak D match, TRBD2 (6 bases). From germline, CDR1 is LGHNT and CDR2 FRNRAP. Trimming shortened V by 4 bases and J by 6 bases, and 19 bases separated the two germline ends. This CDR3 comprises 16 residues. DNA of the CDR3: TGTGCTAGTGGTTCACCAACTAGCCTTGTAATCAATGAGCAGTTCTTC. Translation: CASGSPTSLVINEQFF.

The chain couples TRBV12-3 or TRBV12-4 to TRBJ1-1, with TRBD1 identical over 9 bases. There are 15 residues in the CDR3. Trimming took 5 bases from V and 3 from J; bases not matched to a gene: 7. As DNA, the CDR3 is TGTGCCAGCAGTGGGAGGGACAGGGCGGACACTGAAGCTTTCTTT. It is translated as CASSGRDRADTEAFF.

V and J are TRBV6-1 and TRBJ1-5, with D perhaps matching TRBD1 (5 bases). CDR1 and CDR2 (germline): MNHNS, SASEGT. V was shortened by 10 bases and J by 5 bases, with 12 bases between the two germline ends. CDR3 length: 12 residues. This chain's CDR3 is CATSRRDQPQHF. CDR3 nucleotide sequence: TGTGCCACTAGTCGCAGGGATCAGCCCCAGCATTTT.

This chain uses TRBV10-3 with TRBJ2-1, with a weak D call TRBD2 (5 bases). The V gene lost 0 bases and the J gene lost 9 bases, with 15 bases spanning the gap. Germline V gene data show CDR1 as ENHRY and CDR2 as SYGVKD. This CDR3 has 15 amino acids. The CDR3 nucleotides are TGTGCCATCAGTGAGTCCCCCGCCGAGAGGGCTGAGCAGTTCTTC. Its translation is CAISESPAERAEQFF.

This clonotype was seen only a few times. This chain links TRBV7-2 with TRBJ2-4, with D possibly TRBD1 on 5 matching bases. This CDR3 has 12 residues. Looked up from germline, CDR1 is SGHTA and CDR2 is FQGNSA. Trimming left V 5 bases short and J 14 bases short, with 16 bases between. The chain's CDR3 is CASSTFMGLEYF. Here the CDR3 DNA reads TGTGCCAGCAGCACATTTATGGGGCTTGAGTACTTC.

The J gene is TRBJ1-4, the V gene TRBV27; TRBD1 is a possible D gene (6 bases). Trimming stripped 6 bases from V and 0 bases from J, with 14 bases between. The CDR3 contains 16 residues. Germline CDR1 is MNHEY and CDR2 is SMNVEV (reference sequence). The DNA for the CDR3 is TGTGCCAGCAGCCTATCCGGGACAACAACTAATGAAAAACTGTTTTTT. Protein product: CASSLSGTTTNEKLFF.

The V gene is TRBV14, the J gene TRBJ2-5, with D possibly matching TRBD1 (5 bases). This CDR3 has 14 amino acids. Germline CDR1 and CDR2: SGHDN and FVKESK. V was shortened by 6 bases and J by 2 bases, with 13 bases between the two germline ends. CDR3 sequence reads: CASSQSTGQETQYF. The DNA of the CDR3 is TGTGCCAGCAGTCAAAGTACAGGTCAAGAGACCCAGTACTTC.

This clonotype turned up a few times. V is TRBV5-5 and J is TRBJ2-3; D uncertain. The CDR3 sequence is 13 residues long. Trimming pared 5 bases from V and 4 bases from J, leaving 11 bases between. Looked up from germline, CDR1 is SGHKS and CDR2 is YYEKEE (reference sequence). The CDR3 sequence: CASRPVTPDTQYF. The CDR3 DNA reads TGTGCCAGCAGACCCGTGACCCCAGATACGCAGTATTTT.

This chain uses TRBV5-6 with TRBJ2-1, with 9 positions matching TRBD2. The V gene end was trimmed by 3 bases and the J gene end by 9 bases; junction bases not matched to a gene: 13. The CDR3 runs to 16 residues. Germline CDR1 SGHDT, CDR2 YYEEEE. CDR3 sequence: CASSSASGRPIAEQFF. In nucleotides, the CDR3 is TGTGCCAGCAGCTCGGCCAGCGGGAGGCCCATCGCTGAGCAGTTCTTC. Full variable domain (rest looked up from reference TRBV5-6 and TRBJ2-1): DAGVTQSPTHLIKTRGQQVTLRCSPKSGHDTVSWYQQALGQGPQFIFQYYEEEERQRGNFPDRFSGHQFPNYSSELNVNALLLGDSALYLCASSSASGRPIAEQFFGPGTRLTVL.